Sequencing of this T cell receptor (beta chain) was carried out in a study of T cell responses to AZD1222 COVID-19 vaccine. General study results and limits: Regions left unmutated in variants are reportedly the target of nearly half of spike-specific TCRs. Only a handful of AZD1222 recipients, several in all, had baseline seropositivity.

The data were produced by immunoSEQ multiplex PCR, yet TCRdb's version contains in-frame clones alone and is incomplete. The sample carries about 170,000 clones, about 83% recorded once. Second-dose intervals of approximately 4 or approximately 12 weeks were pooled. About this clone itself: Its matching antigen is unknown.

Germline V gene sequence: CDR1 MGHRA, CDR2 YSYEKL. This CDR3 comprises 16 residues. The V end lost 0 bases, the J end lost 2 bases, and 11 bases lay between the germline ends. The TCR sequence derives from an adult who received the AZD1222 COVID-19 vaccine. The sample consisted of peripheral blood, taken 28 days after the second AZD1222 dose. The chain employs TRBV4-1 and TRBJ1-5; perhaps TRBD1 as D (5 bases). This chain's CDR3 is CASSQEAGDGNQPQHF. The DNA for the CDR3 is TGCGCCAGCAGCCAAGAAGCCGGGGACGGCAATCAGCCCCAGCATTTT.